This entry lists 16 T cell receptor beta chains sequenced from one sample in a study of blood T cell repertoires in COVID-19. Sequenced by immunoSEQ multiplex PCR; TCRdb stores in-frame clones only, minus some. In the table there are over 300,000 clones, around 90% of which are singletons. The sequenced sample was peripheral blood. The receptor set was obtained from a man aged 35 to 55 with acute or convalescent COVID-19.

J is TRBJ1-2 and V is TRBV19; 7 nucleotides agree with TRBD1. The CDR3 length is 14 residues. Per germline, CDR1 LNHDA and CDR2 SQIVND (reference sequence). Losses at the gene ends were 4 bases for V and 9 bases for J; bases not matched to a gene: 11. The CDR3 protein is CASSTRQGPIRYTF. The CDR3, as DNA: TGTGCCAGTAGTACCAGACAGGGCCCTATACGCTACACCTTC.

This sequence joins TRBV18 and TRBJ1-1; the D is unclear. Trimming cost V 3 bases and J 8 bases, with 16 bases left between them. Germline assignment: CDR1 KGHSH and CDR2 LQKENI. CDR3 size: 14 residues. CDR3 protein: CASSPLGRHSEAFF. DNA of the CDR3: TGTGCCAGCTCACCCCTGGGCAGGCACTCCGAAGCTTTCTTT.

This chain uses TRBV19 with TRBJ1-2; TRBD1 matches 10 bases. This CDR3 spans 16 amino acids. With 5 bases clipped from V and 3 bases from J, the junction kept 9 bases outside the gene matches. In germline, CDR1 is LNHDA, CDR2 SQIVND (reference sequence). In DNA, the CDR3 is TGTGCCAGTAGTGTTCACCGGGACAGGGGCGACTATGGCTACACCTTC. Translation: CASSVHRDRGDYGYTF.

The V gene is TRBV7-3, the J gene TRBJ2-1; maybe TRBD2 (5 bases). The V gene lost 2 bases and the J gene lost 9 bases, with 8 bases spanning the gap. This CDR3 contains 12 residues. Germline V gives CDR1 SGHTA, CDR2 FQGTGA. The CDR3, as DNA: TGTGCCAGCAGCTTACGAGGGAGTGAGCAGTTCTTC. Residues: CASSLRGSEQFF.

The gene calls are TRBV27 and TRBJ2-3; TRBD2 matches 10 bases. This CDR3 has 22 amino acids. CDR1 MNHEY and CDR2 SMNVEV come from the germline V gene (reference sequence). The junction had 29 bases not matched to a gene; V was cut back by 7 bases and J by 4 bases. CDR3 DNA sequence: TGTGCCAGCACCAACCTCCGGCTAGCGGGAGTGAAAGGGACCGGGCTCTCAGATACGCAGTATTTT. Translating it yields CASTNLRLAGVKGTGLSDTQYF.

CDR3 bases: TGTGCCAGCAGTTTAAGTACTAGCGGGAGCAATGAGCAGTTCTTC. The encoded protein is CASSLSTSGSNEQFF. The chain couples TRBV27 to TRBJ2-1; 11 nucleotides match TRBD2. The CDR3 covers 15 residues. The ends lost 2 bases at V and 6 bases at J; junction bases unmatched: 3. CDR1 and CDR2 (germline): MNHEY, SMNVEV (reference sequence).

This clone was picked up a small number of times. CDR3 sequence: CASSFFSGMGGGTEAFF. CDR3 DNA sequence: TGTGCCAGCAGTTTTTTTAGCGGTATGGGGGGGGGCACTGAAGCTTTCTTT. The genes are TRBV27 and TRBJ1-1; tentatively, D is TRBD1 (5 bases). Trimming pared 3 bases from V and 4 bases from J, leaving 21 bases between. The CDR3 covers 17 residues. CDR1 and CDR2 from the germline V gene are MNHEY and SMNVEV (reference sequence).

This chain joins TRBV6-5 and TRBJ1-2; D not resolved. The CDR3 extends over 12 amino acids. The germline V and J ends were trimmed by 6 bases and 4 bases, with 9 bases remaining between them. Per germline, CDR1 MNHEY and CDR2 SVGAGI. The CDR3 region is CASRRDTYGYTF. In nucleotides, the CDR3 is TGTGCCAGCAGACGAGACACCTATGGCTACACCTTC.

The chain joins TRBV27 to TRBJ2-3; the D gene is possibly TRBD1 (5 bases). Trimming left V 6 bases short and J 1 base short, with 11 bases between. CDR1 and CDR2 (germline): MNHEY, SMNVEV (reference sequence). The CDR3 runs to 14 residues. CDR3 sequence: CASRWIGGTDTQYF. The CDR3 DNA sequence: TGTGCCAGCAGATGGATAGGGGGCACAGATACGCAGTATTTT.

The chain has TRBV28 and TRBJ2-5, with D uncertain. The CDR3 sequence is 15 residues long. Germline V gene lookup returns CDR1 MDHEN and CDR2 SYDVKM. Between the trimmed V and J ends, which lost 6 bases and 5 bases, there was a span of 19 bases. The chain's CDR3 is CASSYPNNFEETQYF. CDR3 nucleotides: TGTGCCAGCAGCTACCCCAATAATTTCGAGGAGACCCAGTACTTC.

This chain connects TRBV5-1 to TRBJ1-1; possibly TRBD1 for D (5 bases). V was pared by 0 bases and J by 0 bases, with 6 bases between. Germline values: CDR1 SGHRS, CDR2 YFSETQ. CDR3 length: 14 residues. This CDR3 reads CASSLVGVNTEAFF. As DNA, the CDR3 is TGCGCCAGCAGCTTGGTAGGGGTGAACACTGAAGCTTTCTTT. The full variable domain, in which reference TRBV5-1 and TRBJ1-1 provide the parts outside the CDR3, is KAGVTQTPRYLIKTRGQQVTLSCSPISGHRSVSWYQQTPGQGLQFLFEYFSETQRNKGNFPGRFSGRQFSNSRSEMNVSTLELGDSALYLCASSLVGVNTEAFFGQGTRLTVV.

This clone was counted once. This rearrangement joins TRBV4-1 to TRBJ2-3, with D possibly matching TRBD2 (6 bases). Germline CDR1 reads MGHRA; CDR2 reads YSYEKL. Trimming removed 8 bases at V and 1 base at J, with 16 bases between. The CDR3 covers 15 residues. CDR3 DNA sequence: TGCGCCAGCGGGTCCGGAGGGTTGGGCACAGATACGCAGTATTTT. Residues: CASGSGGLGTDTQYF.

The rearrangement uses TRBV10-1 and TRBJ1-5; D might be TRBD1 (5 bases). Germline V gene lookup returns CDR1 WNHNN and CDR2 SYGVQD (reference sequence). Trimming left V 9 bases short and J 7 bases short, with 13 bases between. The CDR3 has 12 amino acids. The CDR3: CARGEGGQPQHF. In DNA form, the CDR3 reads TGCGCCAGGGGGGAGGGCGGCCAGCCCCAGCATTTT.

The gene calls are TRBV27 and TRBJ1-3, with D maybe TRBD1 (6 bases). There are 15 residues in the CDR3. Germline CDR1 is MNHEY and CDR2 is SMNVEV (reference sequence). With 4 bases removed from V and 1 base from J, the gap between germline ends came to 11 bases. CDR3 residues: CASSWTAGSGNTIYF. The DNA for the CDR3 is TGTGCCAGCAGTTGGACAGCCGGATCTGGAAACACCATATATTTT.

The V and J genes are TRBV2 and TRBJ1-1; D is unclear. The CDR3 runs 14 residues. Germline values: CDR1 SNHLY, CDR2 FYNNEI. V lost 5 bases, J lost 1 base, and 11 bases lay in between. The CDR3 DNA is TGTGCCAGCAGTAGGGAGTACAAGAACACTGAAGCTTTCTTT. Its protein product is CASSREYKNTEAFF. The full variable domain, completed using reference TRBV2 and TRBJ1-1, is EPEVTQTPSHQVTQMGQEVILRCVPISNHLYFYWYRQILGQKVEFLVSFYNNEISEKSEIFDDQFSVERPDGSNFTLKIRSTKLEDSAMYFCASSREYKNTEAFFGQGTRLTVV.

The J gene is TRBJ1-1, the V gene TRBV5-4, with a tentative D call TRBD1 (6 bases). The CDR3 loop spans 14 amino acids. Trimming cost V 4 bases and J 3 bases, with 13 bases left between them. The V gene's germline CDR1 is SGHNT and CDR2 YYREEE (reference sequence). The CDR3 coding sequence is TGTGCCAGCAGCACCCAACAGGGTTACACTGAAGCTTTCTTT. Its translation: CASSTQQGYTEAFF.